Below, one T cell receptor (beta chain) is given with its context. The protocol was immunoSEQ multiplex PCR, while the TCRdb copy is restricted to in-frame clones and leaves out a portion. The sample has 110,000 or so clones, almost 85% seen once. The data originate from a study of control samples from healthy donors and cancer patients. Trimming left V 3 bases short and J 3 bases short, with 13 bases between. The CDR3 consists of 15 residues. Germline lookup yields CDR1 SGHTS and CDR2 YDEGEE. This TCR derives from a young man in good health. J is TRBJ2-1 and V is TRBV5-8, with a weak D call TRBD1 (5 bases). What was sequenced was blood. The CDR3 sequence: CASSSEGAVYNEQFF. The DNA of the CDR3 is TGTGCCAGCAGCTCGGAAGGGGCGGTCTACAATGAGCAGTTCTTC.